Presented here are 21 T cell receptor beta chains from one specimen sequenced in a study of type 1 regulatory T cells. TCRdb analysed the reads with MiXCR anew, one entry per CDR3 protein. This table holds some 100,000 distinct CDR3 sequences, 25% to 40% found once. The sequencing sample was made of CD4+ T cells, either the whole sample or a sorted fraction (not recorded which). All receptors derive from a human donor in good health.

Only a few counts were recorded for this clonotype. V gene TRBV28 combines with J gene TRBJ1-1; tentatively, D is TRBD1 (5 bases). Trimming cost V 8 bases and J 8 bases, with 12 bases left between them. The CDR3 loop spans 11 amino acids. The germline V gene encodes CDR1 MDHEN and CDR2 SYDVKM. The CDR3 DNA reads TGTGCCAGCGGGGAGGGGACCGAAGCTTTCTTT. The encoded protein is CASGEGTEAFF.

This clonotype has more than one count but fewer than ten. V is TRBV5-4 and J is TRBJ2-5; 13 positions agree with TRBD2. Trimming took 0 bases from V and 4 from J; bases not matched to a gene: 0. Germline values: CDR1 SGHNT, CDR2 YYREEE (reference sequence). The CDR3 runs to 15 residues. The CDR3 DNA reads as TGTGCCAGCAGCTTGGGGACTAGCGGGAGAGAGACCCAGTACTTC. The encoded protein is CASSLGTSGRETQYF.

The J gene is TRBJ2-1, the V gene TRBV18; 10 bases fit TRBD2. This CDR3 comprises 15 residues. J lost 7 bases, V lost 5 bases, and 8 bases had no gene match. Germline V lookup: CDR1 KGHSH, CDR2 LQKENI. The CDR3 coding sequence is TGTGCCAGCTCATCCCTAGCGGGAGCACGGAATGAGCAGTTCTTC. It translates to CASSSLAGARNEQFF. The entire variable domain, with the rest obtained from reference TRBV18 and TRBJ2-1, is as follows: NAGVMQNPRHLVRRRGQEARLRCSPMKGHSHVYWYRQLPEEGLKFMVYLQKENIIDESGMPKERFSAEFPKEGPSILRIQQVVRGDSAAYFCASSSLAGARNEQFFGPGTRLTVL.

This clonotype was seen a handful of times. The chain is built from TRBV3-1 and TRBJ2-1; D uncertain. The CDR3 has 12 residues. V was clipped by 2 bases and J by 12 bases, with 11 bases between them. CDR1 is LGHDT, CDR2 YNNKEL, per germline (reference sequence). This CDR3 reads CASSQPLQGQFF. The CDR3 coding sequence is TGTGCCAGCAGCCAACCTTTACAAGGGCAGTTCTTC.

CDR3 amino acids: CASSQIAGAYNEQFF. The CDR3 DNA follows: TGTGCCAGCAGCCAAATCGCAGGGGCCTACAATGAGCAGTTCTTC. The chain has TRBV3-1 and TRBJ2-1; D possibly corresponds to TRBD1 (6 bases). V was clipped by 2 bases and J by 2 bases, with 10 bases between them. The germline V gene encodes CDR1 LGHDT and CDR2 YNNKEL (reference sequence). The length of the CDR3 is 15 residues.

There are a few counts of this clonotype. The gene calls are TRBV6-1 and TRBJ1-5; D ambiguous. Trimming took off 5 bases at V and 6 bases at J, with 8 bases between the two ends. The CDR3 has 12 residues. Germline-derived CDR1 and CDR2 are MNHNS and SASEGT. The CDR3 is CASSHGGQPQHF. The CDR3 DNA is TGTGCCAGCAGTCATGGCGGTCAGCCCCAGCATTTT.

The J gene is TRBJ2-3, the V gene TRBV10-3, with 11 bases aligning to TRBD2. V dropped 4 bases and J dropped 5; count of bases not matched to a gene: 5. The CDR3 consists of 15 residues. Germline values: CDR1 ENHRY, CDR2 SYGVKD. The CDR3 sequence is CAISVTSGMGDTQYF. Here the CDR3 DNA reads TGTGCCATCAGTGTGACTAGCGGGATGGGAGATACGCAGTATTTT.

This clonotype was observed a handful of times. This rearrangement joins TRBV12-3 or TRBV12-4 to TRBJ2-7; no clear D gene. Trimming cost V 5 bases and J 0 bases, with 5 bases left between them. The CDR3 extends over 12 amino acids. The CDR3 reads CASSTFSYEQYF. The CDR3 nucleotides read TGTGCCAGCAGTACCTTCTCCTACGAGCAGTACTTC.

Comments on this clonotype: One junction end disagrees with the germline gene, perhaps due to a read error. The chain recombines TRBV7-9 with TRBJ2-2; possibly TRBD1 for D (7 bases). In germline, CDR1 is SEHNR, CDR2 FQNEAQ (reference sequence). The CDR3 is 15 amino acids. The CDR3 spells CASSLVRGDTGGLFF. CDR3 nucleotide sequence: TGTGCCAGCAGCTTGGTCAGGGGGGACACCGGGGGGCTGTTTTTT.

This clonotype appeared once. V and J are TRBV5-1 and TRBJ2-4; 7 bases are shared with TRBD2. J lost 9 bases, V lost 2 bases, and 14 bases had no gene match. Germline loops: CDR1 SGHRS, CDR2 YFSETQ. The CDR3 totals 16 residues. CDR3 nucleotide sequence: TGCGCCAGCAGCTTAGCGGGAACCTCAGGGAATGGCATTCAGTACTTC. Encoded protein: CASSLAGTSGNGIQYF.

CDR3 sequence: CASGEVDTDTQYF. The DNA of the CDR3 is TGTGCCAGCGGAGAGGTGGATACAGATACGCAGTATTTT. V gene TRBV6-5 combines with J gene TRBJ2-3; D remains ambiguous. Trimming shortened V by 8 bases and J by 3 bases, and 12 bases separated the two germline ends. There are 13 residues in the CDR3. The germline CDR1 and CDR2 sequences are MNHEY and SVGAGI.

V and J are TRBV6-2 or TRBV6-3 and TRBJ2-1; the D gene is possibly TRBD1 (6 bases). V gave up 4 bases and J gave up 8 bases, with 12 bases separating them. CDR3 length: 13 residues. The germline gives CDR1 MNHEY, CDR2 SVGEGT. In nucleotides, the CDR3 is TGTGCCAGCAGTTCCGGGACACTTGATGAGCAGTTCTTC. It encodes CASSSGTLDEQFF.

This clonotype was observed a few times. CDR3 sequence: CASSLTGTGVGTGELFF. In nucleotides, the CDR3 is TGTGCCAGCAGCTTAACCGGGACAGGGGTTGGCACCGGGGAGCTGTTTTTT. V usage is TRBV7-3 and J usage is TRBJ2-2; 10 bases are shared with TRBD1. The germline gives CDR1 SGHTA, CDR2 FQGTGA. V lost 0 bases to trimming and J lost 4 bases; unmatched junction nucleotides: 5. The CDR3 covers 17 residues.

This chain joins TRBV6-2 or TRBV6-3 and TRBJ2-3; D is possibly TRBD1 or TRBD2 (5 bases each). The CDR3 runs to 13 residues. CDR1 is MNHEY and CDR2 is SVGEGT in the germline V gene. The germline V and J ends were trimmed by 2 bases and 6 bases, with 9 bases remaining between them. For the CDR3, the DNA is TGTGCCAGCAGTTACCGGGACCTGGATACGCAGTATTTT. Translating it yields CASSYRDLDTQYF.

The chain joins TRBV29-1 to TRBJ2-6; D remains unclear. The CDR3 spans 14 residues. Trimming removed 6 bases at V and 2 bases at J, with 11 bases between. Germline CDR1 reads SQVTM; CDR2 reads ANQGSEA. DNA of the CDR3: TGCAGCGTACGAGCAATGACTGGGGCCAACGTCCTGACTTTC. Translated: CSVRAMTGANVLTF.

The table lists this clonotype with many counts. The V gene is TRBV7-9, the J gene TRBJ2-5, with a weak D call TRBD1 (6 bases). The germline V gene encodes CDR1 SEHNR and CDR2 FQNEAQ (reference sequence). This CDR3 spans 15 amino acids. Trimming cost V 5 bases and J 5 bases, with 18 bases left between them. CDR3 DNA: TGTGCCAGCAGCCAGGGACAACATGATGGGGAGACCCAGTACTTC. Protein: CASSQGQHDGETQYF. Looking up the rest from reference TRBV7-9 and TRBJ2-5 gives the full variable domain: DTGVSQNPRHKITKRGQNVTFRCDPISEHNRLYWYRQTLGQGPEFLTYFQNEAQLEKSRLLSDRFSAERPKGSFSTLEIQRTEQGDSAMYLCASSQGQHDGETQYFGPGTRLLVL.

The genes are TRBV4-2 and TRBJ2-7; 12 bases align to TRBD2. The CDR3 is 17 amino acids. Trimming took 1 base from V and 2 from J; bases not matched to a gene: 6. Germline values: CDR1 LGHNA, CDR2 YNFKEQ. CDR3 coding DNA: TGTGCCAGCAGCCAAGTCGGCTCTAGCGGGAGGGCCTACGAGCAGTACTTC. It is translated as CASSQVGSSGRAYEQYF.

The rearrangement joins TRBV4-3 to TRBJ2-2; no definite D call. Per germline, CDR1 LGHNA and CDR2 YSLEER. The CDR3 is made up of 15 amino acids. The V end was cut by 4 bases, the J end by 4 bases, with 13 bases between. The CDR3 loop reads CASSLRSSGTGELFF. The DNA of the CDR3 is TGCGCCAGCAGCCTCCGAAGTTCCGGCACCGGGGAGCTGTTTTTT.

This clonotype was recorded a few times. The CDR3 DNA reads TGCGCCAGCAGCTTCGAGGGCGAAGAAAAACTGTTTTTT. Amino acids: CASSFEGEEKLFF. This rearrangement joins TRBV5-1 to TRBJ1-4; unclear D gene. V was shortened by 2 bases and J by 8 bases, with 10 bases between the two germline ends. The CDR3 consists of 13 residues. Germline V gives CDR1 SGHRS, CDR2 YFSETQ. The variable domain in full, with the rest retrieved from reference TRBV5-1 and TRBJ1-4, is KAGVTQTPRYLIKTRGQQVTLSCSPISGHRSVSWYQQTPGQGLQFLFEYFSETQRNKGNFPGRFSGRQFSNSRSEMNVSTLELGDSALYLCASSFEGEEKLFFGSGTQLSVL.

There are a few counts of this clonotype. The J gene is TRBJ2-5, the V gene TRBV20-1, with 14 bases that match TRBD2. Germline V gene lookup returns CDR1 DFQATT and CDR2 SNEGSKA (reference sequence). The CDR3 consists of 13 residues. The V segment lost 6 bases and the J segment 9 bases; nucleotides outside the gene matches: 6. CDR3 loop: CSAPGLAGESQYF. The DNA of the CDR3 is TGCAGTGCGCCGGGACTAGCGGGAGAATCCCAGTACTTC.

This clonotype showed up just a few times. V and J are TRBV29-1 and TRBJ2-3, with a weak D call TRBD2 (6 bases). The length of the CDR3 is 15 residues. Germline V lookup: CDR1 SQVTM, CDR2 ANQGSEA. V shed 3 bases and J shed 1 base, with 14 bases lying between them. CDR3 coding DNA: TGCAGCGTTGAGATTCGGGAGAAGGGCACAGATACGCAGTATTTT. Protein: CSVEIREKGTDTQYF.